Shown below are 23 T cell receptor beta chains from a single sample sequenced in a study of cytomegalovirus exposure and HLA in healthy donors. Amplification used 60 Vbeta primers and 13 Jbeta primers. Produced via immunoSEQ multiplex PCR; TCRdb's table is partial and in-frame only. The profile shows 110,000 to 150,000 clones, over 60% of them singletons. The source material was PBMCs. All receptors come from a woman in her twenties or thirties in good health and CMV-seronegative.

For the CDR3, the DNA is TGTGCCAGCAGTGAACCAGGGGGCGCGGGTGGCTACACCTTC. Residues: CASSEPGGAGGYTF. The chain employs TRBV2 and TRBJ1-2; 8 nucleotides match TRBD1. Losses at the gene ends were 2 bases for V and 7 bases for J; bases not matched to a gene: 6. Germline assignment: CDR1 SNHLY and CDR2 FYNNEI. The CDR3 contains 14 residues. Full variable domain (missing parts from reference TRBV2 and TRBJ1-2): EPEVTQTPSHQVTQMGQEVILRCVPISNHLYFYWYRQILGQKVEFLVSFYNNEISEKSEIFDDQFSVERPDGSNFTLKIRSTKLEDSAMYFCASSEPGGAGGYTFGSGTRLTVV.

This clone was counted once. The rearrangement joins TRBV5-1 to TRBJ2-1; D call uncertain. Trimming pared 5 bases from V and 1 base from J, leaving 13 bases between. Germline CDR1 SGHRS, CDR2 YFSETQ. CDR3 length: 15 amino acids. The CDR3 sequence is CASSPGAGSYNEQFF. The DNA of the CDR3 is TGCGCCAGCAGTCCGGGTGCTGGTTCCTACAATGAGCAGTTCTTC.

The rearrangement uses TRBV14 and TRBJ2-7; D unclear. CDR1 is SGHDN and CDR2 is FVKESK in the germline V gene. V shed 5 bases and J shed 6 bases, with 14 bases lying between them. This CDR3 region has 13 residues. The CDR3 region has the DNA TGTGCCAGCAGCGCGCACTCACTCGGCGAGCAGTACTTC. It specifies CASSAHSLGEQYF. Combining the CDR3 with reference TRBV14 and TRBJ2-7 gives the whole variable domain EAGVTQFPSHSVIEKGQTVTLRCDPISGHDNLYWYRRVMGKEIKFLLHFVKESKQDESGMPNNRFLAERTGGTYSTLKVQPAELEDSGVYFCASSAHSLGEQYFGPGTRLTVT.

This clone was detected a few times. The genes are TRBV6-1 and TRBJ1-2; D gene unclear. Trimming shortened V by 5 bases and J by 4 bases, and 17 bases separated the two germline ends. Looked up from germline, CDR1 is MNHNS and CDR2 is SASEGT. The CDR3 runs to 15 residues. The CDR3 loop is CASSSRLLRGYGYTF. In DNA form, the CDR3 reads TGTGCCAGCAGTTCCCGACTGCTTCGAGGCTATGGCTACACCTTC.

The V gene is TRBV5-1, the J gene TRBJ1-5; no clear D. CDR3 size: 15 residues. Germline CDR1 SGHRS, CDR2 YFSETQ. V was shortened by 2 bases and J by 0 bases, with 9 bases between the two germline ends. The CDR3: CASSLGVGSNQPQHF. In nucleotides, the CDR3 is TGCGCCAGCAGCTTAGGAGTGGGTAGCAATCAGCCCCAGCATTTT.

V usage is TRBV6-6 and J usage is TRBJ1-1, with 8 bases identical to TRBD1. This CDR3 contains 16 residues. Unmatched junction bases numbered 7, after V lost 0 bases and J lost 4 bases. From germline, CDR1 is MNHNY and CDR2 SVGAGI (reference sequence). In nucleotides, the CDR3 is TGTGCCAGCAGTTACTCGACAGGGGCAGGTAGCACTGAAGCTTTCTTT. This encodes CASSYSTGAGSTEAFF.

This chain connects TRBV7-2 to TRBJ2-3; 14 positions match TRBD2. Trimming took 5 bases from V and 15 from J; bases not matched to a gene: 22. From germline, CDR1 is SGHTA and CDR2 FQGNSA. The CDR3 totals 18 residues. DNA for the CDR3: TGTGCCAGCAGCACCGGTGCCGGGACTAGCGGGGGCCTCGGTAGAAAATATTTT. Amino acids: CASSTGAGTSGGLGRKYF.

V usage is TRBV9 and J usage is TRBJ1-4; a weak D match, TRBD1 (6 bases). The CDR3 runs 16 residues. Germline-derived CDR1 and CDR2 are SGDLS and YYNGEE. Trimming cost V 4 bases and J 1 base, with 14 bases left between them. The CDR3 DNA sequence: TGTGCCAGCAGCCCAGAGACAGGACGAACTAATGAAAAACTGTTTTTT. Residues: CASSPETGRTNEKLFF.

This rearrangement joins TRBV5-1 to TRBJ1-4; D unclear. The germline gives CDR1 SGHRS, CDR2 YFSETQ. The CDR3 runs to 15 residues. This chain's CDR3 is CGTPPVGRGNEKLFF. For the CDR3, the DNA is TGCGGCACCCCCCCGGTTGGGCGGGGTAATGAAAAACTGTTTTTT. The full variable domain, in which reference TRBV5-1 and TRBJ1-4 provide the parts outside the CDR3, is KAGVTQTPRYLIKTRGQQVTLSCSPISGHRSVSWYQQTPGQGLQFLFEYFSETQRNKGNFPGRFSGRQFSNSRSEMNVSTLELGDSALYLCGTPPVGRGNEKLFFGSGTQLSVL.

The rearrangement joins TRBV30 to TRBJ2-3; D gene ambiguous. Germline CDR1 GTSNPN, CDR2 SVGIG (reference sequence). This CDR3 is built from 13 residues. V lost 3 bases to trimming and J lost 2 bases, with 9 bases between them. CDR3 residues: CAWRLLLTDTQYF. The CDR3 DNA sequence: TGTGCCTGGAGACTACTTCTCACAGATACGCAGTATTTT.

The CDR3 sequence is CAISPGGTNEKLFF. The CDR3 region has the DNA TGTGCCATCAGTCCCGGAGGGACTAATGAAAAACTGTTTTTT. This chain joins TRBV10-3 and TRBJ1-4; no reliable D call. The germline V gene encodes CDR1 ENHRY and CDR2 SYGVKD. CDR3 length equals 14 residues. V lost 5 bases and J lost 2, with 9 bases in between.

This clone occurred a few times. V and J are TRBV7-8 and TRBJ1-5; maybe TRBD1 (6 bases). V lost 6 bases to trimming and J lost 5 bases, with 17 bases between them. CDR3 length: 15 amino acids. Germline V lookup: CDR1 SGHVS, CDR2 FQNEAQ. The CDR3 region is CASRTGLEGDQPQHF. The CDR3 DNA reads as TGTGCCAGCAGGACCGGACTCGAGGGGGATCAGCCCCAGCATTTT.

The V and J genes are TRBV29-1 and TRBJ1-1, with a weak D call TRBD1 (6 bases). V lost 7 bases and J 0 bases, leaving 18 bases between the germline ends. CDR3 length: 15 amino acids. The germline V gene encodes CDR1 SQVTM and CDR2 ANQGSEA. Here the CDR3 DNA reads TGCAGCGCACTTAGGGGGGGGATTATGAACACTGAAGCTTTCTTT. Protein sequence: CSALRGGIMNTEAFF. Based on the CDR3 plus reference TRBV29-1 and TRBJ1-1, the full variable domain is SAVISQKPSRDICQRGTSLTIQCQVDSQVTMMFWYRQQPGQSLTLIATANQGSEATYESGFVIDKFPISRPNLTFSTLTVSNMSPEDSSIYLCSALRGGIMNTEAFFGQGTRLTVV.

V is TRBV5-1 and J is TRBJ2-3; TRBD2 matches at 9 bases. V was pared by 7 bases and J by 2 bases, with 5 bases of the junction left unmatched. Looked up from germline, CDR1 is SGHRS and CDR2 is YFSETQ. The CDR3 runs to 14 residues. Here the CDR3 reads CASARLAATDTQYF. The CDR3 coding sequence is TGCGCCAGCGCAAGACTAGCGGCCACAGATACGCAGTATTTT.

The chain carries TRBV9 and TRBJ2-2; TRBD1 agrees at 8 bases. The CDR3 spans 24 residues. Trimming at V came to 2 bases and at J to 2 bases, leaving 29 bases not matched to a gene. CDR1 is SGDLS, CDR2 YYNGEE, per germline. The CDR3 region is CASSVRSLRHGQGFNIGNTGELFF. The CDR3 DNA reads TGTGCCAGCAGCGTTAGATCGCTACGCCACGGACAGGGCTTTAACATAGGTAACACCGGGGAGCTGTTTTTT.

This clone was recorded once. The genes are TRBV9 and TRBJ2-3, with a weak D call TRBD2 (6 bases). This CDR3 is 15 amino acids long. With 7 bases removed from V and 0 bases from J, the gap between germline ends came to 15 bases. CDR1 and CDR2 (germline): SGDLS, YYNGEE. The CDR3 sequence: CASGPRGTSTDTQYF. The CDR3 DNA is TGTGCCAGCGGCCCGCGGGGAACTAGCACAGATACGCAGTATTTT.

The J gene is TRBJ2-1, the V gene TRBV6-4; TRBD2 aligns across 11 bases. The ends lost 4 bases at V and 5 bases at J; junction bases unmatched: 7. The CDR3 runs to 16 residues. Germline lookup yields CDR1 MRHNA and CDR2 SNTAGT. The DNA of the CDR3 is TGTGCCAGCAGTGTTTCTCTAGCGGGGGGCCACAATGAGCAGTTCTTC. Protein: CASSVSLAGGHNEQFF.

CDR3 sequence: CASRTATGYTEAFF. DNA of the CDR3: TGTGCCAGCCGAACTGCCACAGGGTATACTGAAGCTTTCTTT. This chain links TRBV25-1 with TRBJ1-1; perhaps TRBD1 as D (6 bases). This CDR3 has 14 residues. The ends were cut back, 8 bases at V and 5 bases at J, with 18 bases in the middle. The germline gives CDR1 MGHDK, CDR2 SYGVNS.

The chain employs TRBV5-6 and TRBJ1-1; D ambiguous. In germline, CDR1 is SGHDT, CDR2 YYEEEE. Trimming removed 1 base from V and 1 base from J, with 5 bases in between. CDR3 length: 13 amino acids. The CDR3 is CASSLRKNTEAFF. The CDR3, as DNA: TGTGCCAGCAGCTTGCGTAAGAACACTGAAGCTTTCTTT. The full variable domain, completed using reference TRBV5-6 and TRBJ1-1, is DAGVTQSPTHLIKTRGQQVTLRCSPKSGHDTVSWYQQALGQGPQFIFQYYEEEERQRGNFPDRFSGHQFPNYSSELNVNALLLGDSALYLCASSLRKNTEAFFGQGTRLTVV.

V and J are TRBV5-6 and TRBJ2-2, with D perhaps matching TRBD2 (7 bases). This CDR3 is 16 amino acids long. V was pared by 0 bases and J by 7 bases, with 16 bases between. The germline gives CDR1 SGHDT, CDR2 YYEEEE. The CDR3 reads CASSLGYGGQNGELFF. DNA for the CDR3: TGTGCCAGCAGCTTGGGGTACGGGGGGCAGAACGGGGAGCTGTTTTTT.

A single count supports this clone. The V gene is TRBV2, the J gene TRBJ2-3, with 9 bases matching TRBD1. The V segment lost 7 bases and the J segment 5 bases; nucleotides outside the gene matches: 10. The CDR3 totals 15 residues. Germline lookup yields CDR1 SNHLY and CDR2 FYNNEI. In DNA form, the CDR3 reads TGTGCCAGCACGGCCGGGACAGGGCATATAGATACGCAGTATTTT. Protein sequence: CASTAGTGHIDTQYF.

This sequence joins TRBV6-1 and TRBJ1-5; 8 bases are shared with TRBD1. J lost 2 bases, V lost 5 bases, and 2 bases had no gene match. In germline, CDR1 is MNHNS, CDR2 SASEGT. This CDR3 is 14 amino acids long. The CDR3, as DNA: TGTGCCAGCAGTATACAGGGGGGCAATCAGCCCCAGCATTTT. Its translation is CASSIQGGNQPQHF.

The chain combines TRBV25-1 with TRBJ2-4, with D possibly TRBD2 on 7 matching bases. The CDR3 has 14 residues. Germline V gives CDR1 MGHDK, CDR2 SYGVNS. With 5 bases removed from V and 6 bases from J, the gap between germline ends came to 14 bases. CDR3 residues: CASSPQGRGNIQYF. For the CDR3, the DNA is TGTGCCAGCAGTCCGCAGGGGAGGGGAAACATTCAGTACTTC.